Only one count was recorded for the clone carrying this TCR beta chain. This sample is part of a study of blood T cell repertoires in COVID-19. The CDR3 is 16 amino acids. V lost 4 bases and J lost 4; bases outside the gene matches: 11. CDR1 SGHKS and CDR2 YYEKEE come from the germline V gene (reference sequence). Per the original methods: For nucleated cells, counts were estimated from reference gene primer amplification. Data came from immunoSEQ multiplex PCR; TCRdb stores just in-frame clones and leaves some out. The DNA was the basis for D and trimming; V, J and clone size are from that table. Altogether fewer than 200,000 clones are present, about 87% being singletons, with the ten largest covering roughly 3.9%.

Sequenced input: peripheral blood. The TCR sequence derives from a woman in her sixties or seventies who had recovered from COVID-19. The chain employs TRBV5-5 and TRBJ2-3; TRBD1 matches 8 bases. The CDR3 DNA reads TGTGCCAGCAGCGGGAGTCGGACAGGGAGCCCAGATACGCAGTATTTT. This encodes CASSGSRTGSPDTQYF.